The source of this TCR beta chain is a study of blood T cell repertoires in COVID-19. Background on the study: The United States, Italy and Spain were the sources of the acute and convalescent COVID-19 samples. Sources were T cells, B-cell-depleted T cells, or PBMCs; the material itself was cDNA or gDNA.

Germline V CDR1 and CDR2: SGHTA, FQGNSA. The CDR3 has 14 residues. Trimming cost V 5 bases and J 1 base, with 10 bases left between them. Per the original data handling: Estimation of nucleated cell counts was performed using reference gene primer amplification. Sequenced by immunoSEQ multiplex PCR; TCRdb stores in-frame clones only, minus some. V and J calls and clone size are those listed in that table; D and trimming were worked out from the DNA. The table has about 280,000 clones, 65% to 90% seen once. The rearrangement links TRBV7-2 to TRBJ2-3; D gene uncertain. Sequencing was performed on peripheral blood. This sequence was found in a man aged 45 to 65 with active or convalescent COVID-19. The DNA for the CDR3 is TGTGCCAGCAGCCTCCGAGCGCGCACAGATACGCAGTATTTT. It translates to CASSLRARTDTQYF.